The entry that follows covers one T cell receptor (beta chain) sequence. Germline V gives CDR1 SQVTM, CDR2 ANQGSEA. V lost 5 bases to trimming and J lost 4 bases; unmatched junction nucleotides: 1. The CDR3 runs 12 residues. These data are taken from a study of T cell changes during pregnancy in multiple sclerosis. Measured with immunoSEQ multiplex PCR; TCRdb has only the in-frame clones, and not every one. The sample shows some 81,000 clones, about 92% of them seen only once. The sequenced sample was peripheral blood, obtained after pregnancy. The source of this sequence is a female donor in good health, enrolled as a control in a pregnancy study. The J gene is TRBJ1-3, the V gene TRBV29-1; 8 bases are a match to TRBD1. The DNA for the CDR3 is TGCAGCGTTTCAGGGGGCGGAAACACCATATATTTT. As protein: CSVSGGGNTIYF. Filled out from reference TRBV29-1 and TRBJ1-3, the complete variable domain reads SAVISQKPSRDICQRGTSLTIQCQVDSQVTMMFWYRQQPGQSLTLIATANQGSEATYESGFVIDKFPISRPNLTFSTLTVSNMSPEDSSIYLCSVSGGGNTIYFGEGSWLTVV.